The rows below give T cell receptor beta chains drawn from one sample of a study of blood T cells in healthy people across ages. TCRdb used MiXCR to reprocess the 5' RACE reads, holding one entry per CDR3 protein. The data contain about 1.4 million distinct CDR3 sequences, roughly 59% of them singletons. The sequencing input was blood. These receptors all come from a man between 18 and 29 years old in good health. CDR3s include the opening cysteine and the closing phenylalanine or tryptophan. Rows may omit the clone size; those that give it use once, few, many or a size class.

TRBJ1-2,TRBV27,few,CASSLSGQTNYTF
TRBJ2-4,TRBV20-1,-,CSASPVTRENIQYF
TRBJ2-3,TRBV4-3,few,CASSHLPGQGSTDTQYF
TRBJ2-1,TRBV5-1,-,CASSLDLQAYNEQFF
TRBJ2-3,TRBV20-1,-,CSASRGDTGTQYF
-,TRBV30,-,CAWSGTRLFHEQYF
TRBJ2-7,TRBV6-5,-,CASSYSPPGGSYEQYF
-,TRBV27,-,CASSSLSAVGHYEQYF
TRBJ2-3,TRBV2,-,CASKSTNADTQYF
TRBJ2-7,TRBV4-2,many,CASSQDDDEQYF
TRBJ2-7,TRBV20-1,-,CSARDQEAATYEQYF
TRBJ1-1,TRBV10-3,-,CAISGVPGQGMRAEAFF